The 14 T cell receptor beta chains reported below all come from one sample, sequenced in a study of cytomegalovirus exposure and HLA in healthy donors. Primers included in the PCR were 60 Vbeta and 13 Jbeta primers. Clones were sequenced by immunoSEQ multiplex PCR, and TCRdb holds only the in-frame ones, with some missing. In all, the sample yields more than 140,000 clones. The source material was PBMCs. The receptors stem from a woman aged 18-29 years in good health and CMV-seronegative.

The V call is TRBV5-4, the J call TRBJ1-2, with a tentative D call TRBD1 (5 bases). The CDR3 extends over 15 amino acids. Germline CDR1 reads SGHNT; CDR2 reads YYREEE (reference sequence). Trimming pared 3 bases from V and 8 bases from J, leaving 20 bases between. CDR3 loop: CASSWGGLDWSGYTF. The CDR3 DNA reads TGTGCCAGCAGCTGGGGGGGGTTAGATTGGAGCGGCTACACCTTC. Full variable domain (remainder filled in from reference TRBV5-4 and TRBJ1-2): ETGVTQSPTHLIKTRGQQVTLRCSSQSGHNTVSWYQQALGQGPQFIFQYYREEENGRGNFPPRFSGLQFPNYSSELNVNALELDDSALYLCASSWGGLDWSGYTFGSGTRLTVV.

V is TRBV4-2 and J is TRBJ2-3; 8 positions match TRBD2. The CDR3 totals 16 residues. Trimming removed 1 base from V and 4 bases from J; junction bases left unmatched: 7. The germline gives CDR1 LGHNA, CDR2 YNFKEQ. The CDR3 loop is CASSQVQAGEADTQYF. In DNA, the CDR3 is TGTGCCAGCAGCCAAGTGCAAGCGGGAGAGGCAGATACGCAGTATTTT.

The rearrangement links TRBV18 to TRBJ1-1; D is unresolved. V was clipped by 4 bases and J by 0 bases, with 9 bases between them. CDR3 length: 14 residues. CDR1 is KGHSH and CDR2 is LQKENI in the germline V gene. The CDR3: CASSLTVMNTEAFF. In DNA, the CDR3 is TGTGCCAGCTCACTCACTGTAATGAACACTGAAGCTTTCTTT.

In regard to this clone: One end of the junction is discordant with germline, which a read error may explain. The CDR3 nucleotides are TGTGCCAGCAGCCTCCGAGAACAGGGAACCGGGGACTTC. Protein product: CASSLREQGTGDF. The chain couples TRBV11-2 to TRBJ2-7, with D perhaps TRBD1 (6 bases). Germline loops: CDR1 SGHAT, CDR2 FQNNGV. This CDR3 is built from 13 residues. Combining the CDR3 with reference TRBV11-2 and TRBJ2-7 gives the whole variable domain EAGVAQSPRYKIIEKRQSVAFWCNPISGHATLYWYQQILGQGPKLLIQFQNNGVVDDSQLPKDRFSAERLKGVDSTLKIQPAKLEDSAVYLCASSLREQGTGDFGPGTRLTVT.

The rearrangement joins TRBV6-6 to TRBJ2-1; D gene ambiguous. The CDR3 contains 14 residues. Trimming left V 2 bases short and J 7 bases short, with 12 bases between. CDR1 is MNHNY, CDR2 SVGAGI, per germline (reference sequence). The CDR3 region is CASSYTSPQNEQFF. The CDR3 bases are TGTGCCAGCAGTTACACCAGTCCCCAGAATGAGCAGTTCTTC.

Written as DNA, the CDR3 is TGCAGCGTTATGGGCTTCGGCAATCAGCCCCAGCATTTT. Translation gives CSVMGFGNQPQHF. The rearrangement links TRBV29-1 to TRBJ1-5; unclear D gene. The CDR3 has 13 amino acids. V gave up 5 bases and J gave up 2 bases, with 10 bases separating them. Per the germline V gene, CDR1 is SQVTM and CDR2 is ANQGSEA.

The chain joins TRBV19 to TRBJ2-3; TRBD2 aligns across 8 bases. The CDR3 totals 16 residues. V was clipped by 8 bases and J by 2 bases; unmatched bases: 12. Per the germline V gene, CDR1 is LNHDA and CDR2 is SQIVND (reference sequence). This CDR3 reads CASGPLGLAFTDTQYF. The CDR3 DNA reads TGTGCCAGTGGACCCCTCGGACTAGCTTTCACAGATACGCAGTATTTT.

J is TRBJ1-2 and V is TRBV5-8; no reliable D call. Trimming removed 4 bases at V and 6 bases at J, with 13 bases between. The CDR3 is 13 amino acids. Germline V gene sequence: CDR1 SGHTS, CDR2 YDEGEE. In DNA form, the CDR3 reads TGTGCCAGCAGCGATTGGGGAGCGGATGGCTACACCTTC. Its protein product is CASSDWGADGYTF.

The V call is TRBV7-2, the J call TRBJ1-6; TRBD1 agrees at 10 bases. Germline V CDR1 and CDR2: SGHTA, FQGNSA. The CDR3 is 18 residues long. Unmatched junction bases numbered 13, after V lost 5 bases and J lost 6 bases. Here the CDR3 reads CASSAGRGQGYRNSPLHF. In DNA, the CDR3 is TGTGCCAGCAGCGCAGGGCGGGGACAGGGGTATCGTAATTCACCCCTCCACTTT. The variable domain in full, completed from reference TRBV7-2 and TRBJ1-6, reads GAGVSQSPSNKVTEKGKDVELRCDPISGHTALYWYRQSLGQGLEFLIYFQGNSAPDKSGLPSDRFSAERTGGSVSTLTIQRTQQEDSAVYLCASSAGRGQGYRNSPLHFGNGTRLTVT.

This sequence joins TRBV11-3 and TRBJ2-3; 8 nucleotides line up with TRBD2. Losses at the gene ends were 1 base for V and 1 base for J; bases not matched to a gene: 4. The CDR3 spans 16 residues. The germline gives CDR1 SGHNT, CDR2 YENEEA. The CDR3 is CASSLGAGEGTDTQYF. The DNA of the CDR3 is TGTGCCAGCAGCTTAGGAGCGGGAGAAGGCACAGATACGCAGTATTTT.

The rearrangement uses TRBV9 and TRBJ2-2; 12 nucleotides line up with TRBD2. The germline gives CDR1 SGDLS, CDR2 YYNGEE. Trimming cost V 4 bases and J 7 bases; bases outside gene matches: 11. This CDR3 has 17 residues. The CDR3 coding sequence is TGTGCCAGCAGCTTATCGACTAGCGGGAGAGGAGGCGGGGAGCTGTTTTTT. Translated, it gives CASSLSTSGRGGGELFF.

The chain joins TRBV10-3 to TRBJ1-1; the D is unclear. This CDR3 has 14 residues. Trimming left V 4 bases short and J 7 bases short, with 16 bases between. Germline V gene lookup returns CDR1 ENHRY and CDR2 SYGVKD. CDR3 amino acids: CAISVLEGGNEAFF. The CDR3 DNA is TGTGCCATCAGTGTTCTAGAGGGAGGCAATGAAGCTTTCTTT.

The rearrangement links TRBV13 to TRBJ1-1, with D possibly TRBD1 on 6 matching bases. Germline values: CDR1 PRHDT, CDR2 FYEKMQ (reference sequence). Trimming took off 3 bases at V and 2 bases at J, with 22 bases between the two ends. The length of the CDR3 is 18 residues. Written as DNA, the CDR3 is TGTGCCAGCAGCTTTGGGGCAGAAAAAGGGGGTCCCAACACTGAAGCTTTCTTT. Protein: CASSFGAEKGGPNTEAFF.

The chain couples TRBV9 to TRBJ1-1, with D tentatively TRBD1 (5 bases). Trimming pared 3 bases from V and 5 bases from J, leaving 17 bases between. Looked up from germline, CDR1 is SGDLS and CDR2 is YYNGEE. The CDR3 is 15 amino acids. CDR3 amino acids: CASSEEGQGWTEAFF. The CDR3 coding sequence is TGTGCCAGCAGCGAGGAGGGGCAGGGTTGGACTGAAGCTTTCTTT.